The sequence of this TCR beta chain was determined in a study of regulatory T cells in long-lasting Graves disease. Time point noted: newly diagnosed GD, antithyroid drugs for less than 3 months. RNA from PBMCs was the source of the TCR library. Graves' disease diagnosis was established per American Thyroid Association guidelines. In Xi'an, China, an endocrinology department was the source of patients. Roughly 9.5-milliliter peripheral blood samples went into EDTA tubes. V shed 6 bases and J 2 bases; nucleotides not matched to a gene: 6. Germline assignment: CDR1 ENHRY and CDR2 SYGVKD. This CDR3 comprises 15 residues. Combining iRepertoire HTBI primers with Arm-PCR of CDR3 regions, the authors built TCR beta libraries. MiXCR, run by TCRdb on the multiplex PCR reads, gives a single entry per CDR3 protein. Here the sample spans around 250,000 distinct CDR3 sequences, about 16% being singletons. On this clonotype: Antigen: not known.

General study findings and limits: With approximately 2,500 shared public clonotypes, persistent patients exceeded new patients, who shared about a thousand.

This material consisted of peripheral blood mononuclear cells (PBMCs), taken at new diagnosis, from a patient treated with antithyroid drugs. The sequence derives from a female donor with Graves disease. This sequence joins TRBV10-3 and TRBJ2-7; 11 nucleotides align to TRBD1. This CDR3 is CAIRPGTGGTYEQYF. The CDR3 DNA reads TGTGCCATCAGACCCGGGACAGGGGGGACCTACGAGCAGTACTTC.